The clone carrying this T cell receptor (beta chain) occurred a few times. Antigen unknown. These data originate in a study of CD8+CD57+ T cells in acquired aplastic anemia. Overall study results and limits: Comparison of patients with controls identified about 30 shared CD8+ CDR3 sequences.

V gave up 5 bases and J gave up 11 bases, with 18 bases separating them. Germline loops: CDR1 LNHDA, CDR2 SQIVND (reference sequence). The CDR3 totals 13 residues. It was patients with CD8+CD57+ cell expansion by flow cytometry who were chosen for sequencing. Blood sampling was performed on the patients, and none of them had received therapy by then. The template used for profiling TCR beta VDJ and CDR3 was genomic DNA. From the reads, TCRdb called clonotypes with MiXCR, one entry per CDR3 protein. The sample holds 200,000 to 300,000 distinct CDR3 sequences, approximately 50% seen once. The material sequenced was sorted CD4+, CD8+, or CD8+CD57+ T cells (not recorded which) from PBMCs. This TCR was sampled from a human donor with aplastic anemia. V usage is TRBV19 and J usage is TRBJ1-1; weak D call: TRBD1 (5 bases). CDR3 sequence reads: CASSQGPGAMAFF. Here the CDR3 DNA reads TGTGCCAGTAGTCAGGGCCCCGGGGCGATGGCTTTCTTT.